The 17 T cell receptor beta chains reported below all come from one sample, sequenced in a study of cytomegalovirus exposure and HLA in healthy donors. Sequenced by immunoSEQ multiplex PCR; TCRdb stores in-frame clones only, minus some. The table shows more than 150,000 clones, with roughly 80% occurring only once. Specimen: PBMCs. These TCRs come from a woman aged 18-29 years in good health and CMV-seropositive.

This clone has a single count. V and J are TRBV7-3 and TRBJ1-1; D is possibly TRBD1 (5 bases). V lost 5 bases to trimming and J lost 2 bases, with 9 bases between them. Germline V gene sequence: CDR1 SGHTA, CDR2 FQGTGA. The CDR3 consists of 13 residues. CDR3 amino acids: CASSVTANTEAFF. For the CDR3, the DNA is TGTGCCAGCAGCGTGACAGCAAACACTGAAGCTTTCTTT.

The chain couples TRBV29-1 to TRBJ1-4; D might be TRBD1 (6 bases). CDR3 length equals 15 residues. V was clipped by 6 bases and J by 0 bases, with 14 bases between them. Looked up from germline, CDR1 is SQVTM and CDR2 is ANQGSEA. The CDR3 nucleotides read TGCAGCGTCATGCAGGGGCGGGCAACTAATGAAAAACTGTTTTTT. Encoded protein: CSVMQGRATNEKLFF.

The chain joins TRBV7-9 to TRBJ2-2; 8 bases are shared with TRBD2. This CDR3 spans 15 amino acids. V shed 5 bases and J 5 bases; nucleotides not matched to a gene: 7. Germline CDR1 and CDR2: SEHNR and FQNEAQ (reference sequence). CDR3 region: CASSPGLAETGELFF. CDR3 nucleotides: TGTGCCAGCAGCCCCGGACTAGCAGAGACCGGGGAGCTGTTTTTT.

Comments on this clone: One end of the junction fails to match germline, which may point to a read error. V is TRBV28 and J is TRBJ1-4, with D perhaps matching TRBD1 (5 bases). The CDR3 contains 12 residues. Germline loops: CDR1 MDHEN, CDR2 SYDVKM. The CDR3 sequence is CASSSPDTQGSF. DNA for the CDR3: TGTGCCAGCAGTTCCCCGGACACCCAGGGAAGTTTT.

The DNA for the CDR3 is TGTGCCAGTATGGGGGACACCTACAATGAGCAGTTCTTC. Residues: CASMGDTYNEQFF. The V call is TRBV19, the J call TRBJ2-1, with TRBD1 as a possible D gene (6 bases). Germline V CDR1 and CDR2: LNHDA, SQIVND (reference sequence). This CDR3 region has 13 residues. V dropped 7 bases and J dropped 2 bases, with 9 bases sitting between them.

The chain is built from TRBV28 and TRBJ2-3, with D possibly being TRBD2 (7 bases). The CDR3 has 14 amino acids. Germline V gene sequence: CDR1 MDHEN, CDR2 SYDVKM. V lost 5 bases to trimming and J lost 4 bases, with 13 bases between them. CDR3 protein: CASSPSGGPDTQYF. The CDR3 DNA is TGTGCCAGCAGTCCGTCGGGGGGCCCAGATACGCAGTATTTT. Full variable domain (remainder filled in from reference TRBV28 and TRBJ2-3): DVKVTQSSRYLVKRTGEKVFLECVQDMDHENMFWYRQDPGLGLRLIYFSYDVKMKEKGDIPEGYSVSREKKERFSLILESASTNQTSMYLCASSPSGGPDTQYFGPGTRLTVL.

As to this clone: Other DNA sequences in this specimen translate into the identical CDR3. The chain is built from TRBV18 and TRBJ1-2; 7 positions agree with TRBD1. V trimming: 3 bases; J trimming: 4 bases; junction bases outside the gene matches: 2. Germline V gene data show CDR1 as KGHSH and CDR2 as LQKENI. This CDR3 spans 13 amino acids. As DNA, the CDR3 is TGTGCCAGCTCACCTCGGGACAGCTATGGCTACACCTTC. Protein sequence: CASSPRDSYGYTF.

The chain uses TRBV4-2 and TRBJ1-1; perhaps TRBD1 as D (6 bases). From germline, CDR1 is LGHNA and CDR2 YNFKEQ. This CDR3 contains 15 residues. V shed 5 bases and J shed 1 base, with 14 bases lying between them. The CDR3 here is CASSSHLQGNTEAFF. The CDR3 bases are TGTGCCAGCAGCTCGCACCTACAGGGGAACACTGAAGCTTTCTTT.

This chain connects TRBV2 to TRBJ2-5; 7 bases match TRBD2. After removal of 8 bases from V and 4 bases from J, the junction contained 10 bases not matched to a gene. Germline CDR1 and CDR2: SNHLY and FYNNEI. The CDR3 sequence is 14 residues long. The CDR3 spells CASGRAGWGETQYF. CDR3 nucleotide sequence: TGTGCCAGCGGGAGAGCGGGGTGGGGAGAGACCCAGTACTTC.

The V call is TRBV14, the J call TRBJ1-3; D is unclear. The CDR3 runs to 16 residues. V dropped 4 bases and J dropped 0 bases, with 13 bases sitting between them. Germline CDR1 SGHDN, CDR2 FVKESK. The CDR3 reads CASSPIRAGSGNTIYF. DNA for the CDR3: TGTGCCAGCAGCCCAATACGGGCGGGCTCTGGAAACACCATATATTTT.

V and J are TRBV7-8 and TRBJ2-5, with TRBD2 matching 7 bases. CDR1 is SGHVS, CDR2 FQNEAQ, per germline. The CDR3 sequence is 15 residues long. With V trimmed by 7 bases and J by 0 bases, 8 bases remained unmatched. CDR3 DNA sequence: TGTGCCAGCAACCCCTTAGCGGGTTACCAAGAGACCCAGTACTTC. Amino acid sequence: CASNPLAGYQETQYF.

The CDR3 sequence is CASRGQGNGELFF. Written as DNA, the CDR3 is TGTGCCAGCAGGGGACAGGGGAACGGGGAGCTGTTTTTT. The rearrangement links TRBV2 to TRBJ2-2; TRBD1 aligns across 10 bases. Germline assignment: CDR1 SNHLY and CDR2 FYNNEI. V trimming: 6 bases; J trimming: 7 bases; junction bases outside the gene matches: 2. The CDR3 has 13 residues.

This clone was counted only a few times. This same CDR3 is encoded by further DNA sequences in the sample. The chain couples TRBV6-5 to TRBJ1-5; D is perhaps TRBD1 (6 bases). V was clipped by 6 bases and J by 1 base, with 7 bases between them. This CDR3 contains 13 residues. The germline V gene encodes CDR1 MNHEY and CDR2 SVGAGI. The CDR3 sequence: CASSQGSNQPQHF. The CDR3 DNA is TGTGCCAGCAGCCAGGGGAGCAATCAGCCCCAGCATTTT.

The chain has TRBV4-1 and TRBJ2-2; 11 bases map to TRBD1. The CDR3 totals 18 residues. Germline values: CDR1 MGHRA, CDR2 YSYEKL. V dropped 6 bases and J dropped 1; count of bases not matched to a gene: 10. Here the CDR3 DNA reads TGCGCCAGCAGACAACCGGGGACAGGGGGTAAGAACACCGGGGAGCTGTTTTTT. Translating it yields CASRQPGTGGKNTGELFF.

The CDR3 DNA reads TGTGCCAGTAGTCCCGGGGGGCGCTTCTACGAGCAGTACTTC. As protein: CASSPGGRFYEQYF. V gene TRBV19 combines with J gene TRBJ2-7; the D gene is possibly TRBD2 (7 bases). The CDR3 runs 14 residues. Trimming removed 5 bases from V and 3 bases from J, with 14 bases in between. The V gene's germline CDR1 is LNHDA and CDR2 SQIVND (reference sequence).

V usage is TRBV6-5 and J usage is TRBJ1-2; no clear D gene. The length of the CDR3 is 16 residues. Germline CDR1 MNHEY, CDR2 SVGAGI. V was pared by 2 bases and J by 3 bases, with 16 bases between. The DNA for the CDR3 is TGTGCCAGCAGTTACGGTTCGGTCGGGGAGGACTATGGCTACACCTTC. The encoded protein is CASSYGSVGEDYGYTF.

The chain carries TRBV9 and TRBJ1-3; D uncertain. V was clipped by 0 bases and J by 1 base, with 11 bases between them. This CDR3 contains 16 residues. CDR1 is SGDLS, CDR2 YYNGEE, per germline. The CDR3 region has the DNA TGTGCCAGCAGCGTAGCTACGGCAGGATCTGGAAACACCATATATTTT. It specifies CASSVATAGSGNTIYF. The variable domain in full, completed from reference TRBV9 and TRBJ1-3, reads DSGVTQTPKHLITATGQRVTLRCSPRSGDLSVYWYQQSLDQGLQFLIQYYNGEERAKGNILERFSAQQFPDLHSELNLSSLELGDSALYFCASSVATAGSGNTIYFGEGSWLTVV.